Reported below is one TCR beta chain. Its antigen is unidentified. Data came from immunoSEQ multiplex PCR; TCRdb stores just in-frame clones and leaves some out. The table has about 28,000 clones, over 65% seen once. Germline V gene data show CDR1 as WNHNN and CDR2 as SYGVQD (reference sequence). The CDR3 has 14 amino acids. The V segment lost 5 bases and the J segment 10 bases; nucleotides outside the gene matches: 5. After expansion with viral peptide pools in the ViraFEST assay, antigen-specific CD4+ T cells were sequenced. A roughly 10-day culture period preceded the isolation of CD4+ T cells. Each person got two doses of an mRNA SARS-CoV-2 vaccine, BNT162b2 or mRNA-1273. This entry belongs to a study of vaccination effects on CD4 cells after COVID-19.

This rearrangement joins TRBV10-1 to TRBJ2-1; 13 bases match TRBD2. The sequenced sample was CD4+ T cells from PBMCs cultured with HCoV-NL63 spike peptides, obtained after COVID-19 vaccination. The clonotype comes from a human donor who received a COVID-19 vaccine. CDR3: CASSLGLAGAEQFF. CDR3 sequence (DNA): TGCGCCAGCAGTCTCGGACTAGCGGGGGCGGAGCAGTTCTTC.